These 28 T cell receptor beta chains share one sample of origin, sequenced in a study of human T cells and chemical hapten exposure. TCRdb itself ran the RACE reads through MiXCR, one entry per CDR3 protein. The sample has tens of thousands of distinct CDR3 sequences; over 7% are singletons. Time point reported: healthy volunteer bleed at 2 weeks. The starting material, unfractionated whole blood, was used for total RNA extraction. Sequencing was performed on whole blood. These receptors were obtained from a human donor in good health. Some clones in this sample may be carry-over from other donors' samples.

This clonotype was counted ten times or more. V gene TRBV7-2 combines with J gene TRBJ1-1; TRBD1 matches 8 bases. There are 13 residues in the CDR3. CDR1 is SGHTA, CDR2 FQGNSA, per germline. The V and J ends lost 3 bases and 4 bases, in that order; junction bases with no gene match: 1. The CDR3 sequence: CASSLTGVTEAFF. CDR3 coding DNA: TGTGCCAGCAGCTTGACAGGGGTCACTGAAGCTTTCTTT. The whole variable domain, remainder taken from reference TRBV7-2 and TRBJ1-1, is GAGVSQSPSNKVTEKGKDVELRCDPISGHTALYWYRQSLGQGLEFLIYFQGNSAPDKSGLPSDRFSAERTGGSVSTLTIQRTQQEDSAVYLCASSLTGVTEAFFGQGTRLTVV.

CDR3 residues: CAISGPGGEAFF. Written as DNA, the CDR3 is TGTGCCATCAGTGGGCCCGGGGGTGAAGCTTTCTTT. The chain uses TRBV10-3 and TRBJ1-1, with a possible D match to TRBD1 (5 bases). Germline CDR1 is ENHRY and CDR2 is SYGVKD. V gave up 4 bases and J gave up 7 bases, with 10 bases separating them. The CDR3 has 12 amino acids.

This clonotype was detected only a few times. This chain's CDR3 is CASSYSRRTNTGELFF. The DNA for the CDR3 is TGTGCCAGCAGTTACTCCCGACGGACGAACACCGGGGAGCTGTTTTTT. This chain uses TRBV6-2 or TRBV6-3 with TRBJ2-2; the D is unclear. Germline CDR1 reads MNHEY; CDR2 reads SVGEGT. The CDR3 has 16 amino acids. Trimming removed 0 bases at V and 0 bases at J, with 8 bases between.

This clonotype has a count of ten or more. The rearrangement links TRBV6-5 to TRBJ1-2; TRBD1 matches 10 bases. The CDR3 extends over 12 amino acids. In germline, CDR1 is MNHEY, CDR2 SVGAGI. Trimming cost V 5 bases and J 9 bases; bases outside gene matches: 3. In DNA form, the CDR3 reads TGTGCCAGCAGTCCGGGACAGGGGCGCTACACCTTC. It translates to CASSPGQGRYTF.

There are many counts of this clonotype. The rearrangement joins TRBV6-2 or TRBV6-3 to TRBJ1-1; no firm D call. The germline V gene has CDR1 MNHEY and CDR2 SVGEGT. The V end lost 3 bases, the J end lost 6 bases, and 17 bases lay between the germline ends. CDR3 length equals 15 residues. The CDR3, as DNA: TGTGCCAGCAGTTATTCGACCGAGGGAGGCTCTGAAGCTTTCTTT. This gives the protein CASSYSTEGGSEAFF.

The V call is TRBV28, the J call TRBJ1-2, with D possibly TRBD1 on 6 matching bases. CDR1 MDHEN and CDR2 SYDVKM come from the germline V gene. Between the trimmed V and J ends, which lost 6 bases and 4 bases, there was a span of 15 bases. The CDR3 totals 14 residues. CDR3 DNA: TGTGCCAGCAGCCTACAGGGAGCTTTCTATGGCTACACCTTC. Encoded protein: CASSLQGAFYGYTF.

Ten or more counts support this clonotype. This rearrangement joins TRBV29-1 to TRBJ1-1, with D hard to call. Germline CDR1 SQVTM, CDR2 ANQGSEA. Deletions cut 7 bases from V and 1 base from J, with 4 bases between. This CDR3 comprises 10 residues. The chain's CDR3 is CSARNTEAFF. The CDR3 DNA reads TGCAGCGCACGGAACACTGAAGCTTTCTTT.

The chain couples TRBV5-6 to TRBJ2-1, with TRBD2 identical over 10 bases. The trim removed 4 bases at V and 4 bases at J, leaving 2 bases unmatched. The CDR3 spans 14 residues. CDR1 SGHDT and CDR2 YYEEEE come from the germline V gene. The CDR3 here is CASSRTSGYNEQFF. The CDR3 DNA reads TGTGCCAGCAGCCGGACTAGCGGTTACAATGAGCAGTTCTTC.

This clonotype was observed a handful of times. CDR3 bases: TGTGCCAGTAGTATGTCAGAGAGGACTAGCGGGGTTTACAATGAGCAGTTCTTC. Protein: CASSMSERTSGVYNEQFF. This sequence joins TRBV19 and TRBJ2-1; 12 nucleotides align to TRBD2. This CDR3 has 18 amino acids. The J segment lost 4 bases and the V segment lost 3 bases, leaving 10 bases of the junction unmatched. Per the germline V gene, CDR1 is LNHDA and CDR2 is SQIVND (reference sequence).

By share of the sample, this clonotype is medium-sized. The chain carries TRBV12-3 or TRBV12-4 and TRBJ1-4, with D perhaps TRBD1 (6 bases). This CDR3 contains 14 residues. V was clipped by 5 bases and J by 8 bases, with 15 bases between them. As DNA, the CDR3 is TGTGCCAGCAGTCCCCTGGCAGGGGACGAAAAACTGTTTTTT. Residues: CASSPLAGDEKLFF.

The table lists this clonotype with many counts. The chain combines TRBV12-3 or TRBV12-4 with TRBJ1-1; D gene ambiguous. V was trimmed by 4 bases and J by 0 bases, leaving 9 bases between them. CDR3 length equals 14 residues. CDR3 residues: CASSSDGLNTEAFF. The CDR3 DNA sequence: TGTGCCAGCAGTTCCGACGGTTTGAACACTGAAGCTTTCTTT.

This clonotype is categorized as medium-sized. This chain connects TRBV4-3 to TRBJ2-6; D remains unclear. Trimming took 0 bases from V and 1 from J, leaving 7 bases between them. Looked up from germline, CDR1 is LGHNA and CDR2 is YSLEER. There are 16 residues in the CDR3. CDR3 in amino acids: CASSQEMGSGANVLTF. Written as DNA, the CDR3 is TGCGCCAGCAGCCAAGAAATGGGGTCTGGGGCCAACGTCCTGACTTTC.

This clonotype showed up many times. The V call is TRBV28, the J call TRBJ2-6; D not certain. This CDR3 is built from 13 residues. Germline V lookup: CDR1 MDHEN, CDR2 SYDVKM. The V gene lost 10 bases and the J gene lost 0 bases, with 7 bases spanning the gap. The CDR3 region has the DNA TGTGCCACTCTCCACTCTGGGGCCAACGTCCTGACTTTC. It encodes CATLHSGANVLTF.

This clonotype was found a few times. CDR3 nucleotides: TGTGCCAGCAGCTCGACAGGGTTTGGTGGCTACACCTTC. Residues: CASSSTGFGGYTF. The chain employs TRBV11-2 and TRBJ1-2, with 7 bases fitting TRBD1. CDR1 and CDR2 (germline): SGHAT, FQNNGV. The J segment lost 7 bases and the V segment lost 4 bases, leaving 6 bases of the junction unmatched. The CDR3 covers 13 residues. Variable domain in full (rest from reference TRBV11-2 and TRBJ1-2): EAGVAQSPRYKIIEKRQSVAFWCNPISGHATLYWYQQILGQGPKLLIQFQNNGVVDDSQLPKDRFSAERLKGVDSTLKIQPAKLEDSAVYLCASSSTGFGGYTFGSGTRLTVV.

This clonotype showed up many times. This chain links TRBV4-3 with TRBJ2-1; 8 bases align to TRBD1. CDR3 length: 15 amino acids. The V gene end was trimmed by 3 bases and the J gene end by 11 bases; junction bases not matched to a gene: 12. CDR1 is LGHNA, CDR2 YSLEER, per germline. The CDR3 nucleotides are TGCGCCAGCAGCCAGGGAGACAGGGGACGGTTTCAGCAGTTCTTC. Encoded protein: CASSQGDRGRFQQFF.

This clonotype was counted only a few times. The V and J genes are TRBV20-1 and TRBJ2-7; 7 bases line up with TRBD2. V was clipped by 4 bases and J by 4 bases; unmatched bases: 7. CDR1 is DFQATT and CDR2 is SNEGSKA in the germline V gene (reference sequence). The CDR3 loop spans 13 amino acids. The CDR3 reads CSATRLADYEQYF. CDR3 coding DNA: TGCAGTGCTACCCGGCTAGCGGATTACGAGCAGTACTTC.

This clonotype was picked up many times. The chain joins TRBV6-6 to TRBJ1-3; maybe TRBD1 (5 bases). The CDR3 extends over 15 amino acids. The V gene's germline CDR1 is MNHNY and CDR2 SVGAGI (reference sequence). V was shortened by 6 bases and J by 4 bases, with 16 bases between the two germline ends. The DNA for the CDR3 is TGTGCCAGCAGCCAGAGGGGCGCGGGGGGAAACACCATATATTTT. The encoded protein is CASSQRGAGGNTIYF.

This clonotype was detected ten times or more. The chain recombines TRBV27 with TRBJ2-3; 15 positions match TRBD2. V lost 7 bases and J lost 6; bases outside the gene matches: 17. Germline V gene sequence: CDR1 MNHEY, CDR2 SMNVEV (reference sequence). The CDR3 spans 19 residues. The CDR3 region has the DNA TGTGCCAGCACCCGAATAGGGACTAGCGGGGGGAGGCAGCAGGATACGCAGTATTTT. Protein product: CASTRIGTSGGRQQDTQYF.

This sequence joins TRBV29-1 and TRBJ2-7; 9 nucleotides align to TRBD1. Germline CDR1 reads SQVTM; CDR2 reads ANQGSEA. V was pared by 4 bases and J by 1 base, with 5 bases of the junction left unmatched. The CDR3 covers 14 residues. The CDR3 protein is CSVARDRESYEQYF. The CDR3 coding sequence is TGCAGCGTTGCCCGGGACAGGGAGTCCTACGAGCAGTACTTC.

The chain is built from TRBV5-1 and TRBJ2-7; 11 nucleotides align to TRBD1. CDR3 length: 14 residues. J lost 8 bases, V lost 3 bases, and 7 bases had no gene match. CDR1 is SGHRS, CDR2 YFSETQ, per germline. The CDR3 protein is CASSSGQGAFQQYF. The CDR3 DNA follows: TGCGCCAGCAGCTCAGGACAGGGGGCGTTCCAGCAGTACTTC.

This clonotype was seen repeatedly, ten times or more. V usage is TRBV27 and J usage is TRBJ2-7; D uncertain. The CDR3 spans 11 residues. Germline CDR1 reads MNHEY; CDR2 reads SMNVEV (reference sequence). Trimming shortened V by 2 bases and J by 2 bases, and 1 base separated the two germline ends. CDR3 region: CASSLPYEQYF. Here the CDR3 DNA reads TGTGCCAGCAGTTTACCCTACGAGCAGTACTTC.

The chain employs TRBV7-2 and TRBJ1-6; tentative D call: TRBD1 (6 bases). Germline V lookup: CDR1 SGHTA, CDR2 FQGNSA. Trimming cost V 1 base and J 2 bases, with 6 bases left between them. The CDR3 loop spans 15 amino acids. In DNA form, the CDR3 reads TGTGCCAGCAGCTTAGAGGGGGCCTATAATTCACCCCTCCACTTT. This translates into CASSLEGAYNSPLHF.

This clonotype occurred many times. This chain joins TRBV20-1 and TRBJ2-3; D is tentatively TRBD1 or TRBD2 (5 bases each). V lost 0 bases and J 2 bases, leaving 15 bases between the germline ends. The CDR3 spans 16 residues. Per the germline V gene, CDR1 is DFQATT and CDR2 is SNEGSKA (reference sequence). CDR3 protein: CSARDFGVGDTDTQYF. Here the CDR3 DNA reads TGCAGTGCTAGAGATTTCGGGGTAGGGGACACAGATACGCAGTATTTT.

Many counts were recorded for this clonotype. This chain connects TRBV7-2 to TRBJ2-3; either TRBD1 or TRBD2 may supply D (6 bases each). The CDR3 covers 14 residues. Looked up from germline, CDR1 is SGHTA and CDR2 is FQGNSA. With 7 bases removed from V and 2 bases from J, the gap between germline ends came to 13 bases. This CDR3 is CASTSGEVTDTQYF. DNA of the CDR3: TGTGCCAGCACCTCAGGGGAGGTCACAGATACGCAGTATTTT.

This clonotype was found many times. The V gene is TRBV20-1, the J gene TRBJ1-2; D is unclear. The V gene's germline CDR1 is DFQATT and CDR2 SNEGSKA (reference sequence). The CDR3 has 13 amino acids. The V end lost 4 bases, the J end lost 0 bases, and 9 bases lay between the germline ends. The CDR3 here is CSANTQANYGYTF. DNA for the CDR3: TGCAGTGCTAACACCCAAGCTAACTATGGCTACACCTTC.

This clonotype was counted at least ten times. The chain combines TRBV7-6 with TRBJ1-6, with D possibly being TRBD1 (6 bases). CDR1 is SGHVS, CDR2 FNYEAQ, per germline. The CDR3 has 14 residues. Trimming cost V 5 bases and J 8 bases, with 13 bases left between them. CDR3 DNA: TGTGCCAGCAGCCTCGGAGAGGGGGATTCACCCCTCCACTTT. Amino acid sequence: CASSLGEGDSPLHF.

This clonotype appeared a few times. The chain couples TRBV28 to TRBJ1-6; D gene uncertain. Germline V gene lookup returns CDR1 MDHEN and CDR2 SYDVKM. Trimming removed 7 bases at V and 13 bases at J, with 5 bases between. This CDR3 region has 9 residues. The CDR3 sequence: CASIKPLHF. For the CDR3, the DNA is TGTGCCAGCATAAAGCCCCTCCACTTT.

In regard to this clonotype: This may be a read error: a much more frequent sequence differs by one nucleotide. The rearrangement uses TRBV11-1 and TRBJ1-5; the D is unclear. The germline V and J ends were trimmed by 4 bases and 7 bases, with 20 bases remaining between them. CDR3 length: 16 residues. From germline, CDR1 is SGHAT and CDR2 FQDESV (reference sequence). The CDR3 DNA follows: TGTGCCAGCAGCTCCGAGAGGGCAAGAGAGAAACAGCCCCAGCATTTT. Protein: CASSSERAREKQPQHF.